What follows are 22 T cell receptor beta chains derived from one specimen sequenced in a study of blood T cell repertoires in COVID-19. Assay used: immunoSEQ multiplex PCR; TCRdb lists only in-frame clones, some missing. The top ten clones hold around 7.1% of a sample with 150,000 to 190,000 clones, around 84% of them seen once. Sequencing was carried out using PBMCs or T cells enriched from blood (not recorded which). The source of these receptors is a man aged 50 or older who had recovered from COVID-19.

This clone was detected only a few times. The chain couples TRBV13 to TRBJ1-1, with 7 nucleotides matching TRBD1. The germline V gene has CDR1 PRHDT and CDR2 FYEKMQ (reference sequence). This CDR3 spans 12 amino acids. Germline trimming cut 5 bases from V and 8 bases from J; bases unmatched to any gene: 5. The CDR3 loop reads CASSQGVVEAFF. The CDR3 coding sequence is TGTGCCAGCAGCCAGGGGGTTGTGGAAGCTTTCTTT.

This chain joins TRBV24-1 and TRBJ2-1; 11 bases fit TRBD2. CDR1 is KGHDR and CDR2 is SFDVKD in the germline V gene. The trim removed 5 bases at V and 7 bases at J, leaving 15 bases unmatched. The CDR3 spans 18 residues. Written as DNA, the CDR3 is TGTGCCACCAGTGCCCCTGAGGGTAGCGGGGGGGTCACAAATGAGCAGTTCTTC. It codes for CATSAPEGSGGVTNEQFF.

This sequence joins TRBV5-1 and TRBJ2-5; 7 nucleotides line up with TRBD2. Germline CDR1 and CDR2: SGHRS and YFSETQ. There are 14 residues in the CDR3. Germline trimming cut 4 bases from V and 5 bases from J; bases unmatched to any gene: 8. The CDR3 loop is CASSPLGGRETQYF. CDR3 coding DNA: TGCGCCAGCAGCCCTTTGGGAGGGCGTGAGACCCAGTACTTC.

This clone was seen once. The chain combines TRBV6-5 with TRBJ1-5; D not resolved. From germline, CDR1 is MNHEY and CDR2 SVGAGI. Trimming removed 4 bases at V and 4 bases at J, with 11 bases between. CDR3 length: 14 residues. In nucleotides, the CDR3 is TGTGCCAGCAGTTCGGGAGAGGTTAATCAGCCCCAGCATTTT. Its translation: CASSSGEVNQPQHF.

This sequence joins TRBV2 and TRBJ2-1; 10 nucleotides align to TRBD1. The CDR3 consists of 15 residues. V lost 6 bases and J lost 4; bases outside the gene matches: 6. Germline CDR1 SNHLY, CDR2 FYNNEI. CDR3 sequence: CASRRDRGGYNEQFF. CDR3 nucleotides: TGTGCCAGCAGGCGGGACAGGGGTGGGTACAATGAGCAGTTCTTC.

The CDR3 DNA sequence: TGTGCCAGCTCACCACTTCCGGGACAGGGGAACAATCAGCCCCAGCATTTT. Amino acid sequence: CASSPLPGQGNNQPQHF. The rearrangement joins TRBV18 to TRBJ1-5; 10 nucleotides match TRBD1. The CDR3 has 17 residues. Losses at the gene ends were 1 base for V and 3 bases for J; bases not matched to a gene: 6. Germline V gene lookup returns CDR1 KGHSH and CDR2 LQKENI.

The chain uses TRBV9 and TRBJ1-2; 9 positions match TRBD1. This CDR3 region has 15 residues. The V gene end was trimmed by 1 base and the J gene end by 8 bases; junction bases not matched to a gene: 9. CDR1 SGDLS and CDR2 YYNGEE come from the germline V gene. The CDR3 spells CASSVYSGQGFGYTF. DNA for the CDR3: TGTGCCAGCAGCGTATATTCGGGACAGGGTTTCGGCTACACCTTC.

The chain links TRBV9 to TRBJ2-1; TRBD2 matches at 8 bases. The V segment lost 0 bases and the J segment 4 bases; nucleotides outside the gene matches: 3. CDR3 length: 15 amino acids. Germline V lookup: CDR1 SGDLS, CDR2 YYNGEE. CDR3 residues: CASSVESSGYNEQFF. The CDR3 coding sequence is TGTGCCAGCAGCGTAGAGTCTAGCGGGTACAATGAGCAGTTCTTC. The variable domain in full, with the rest retrieved from reference TRBV9 and TRBJ2-1, is DSGVTQTPKHLITATGQRVTLRCSPRSGDLSVYWYQQSLDQGLQFLIQYYNGEERAKGNILERFSAQQFPDLHSELNLSSLELGDSALYFCASSVESSGYNEQFFGPGTRLTVL.

The chain recombines TRBV5-4 with TRBJ1-2; 8 nucleotides line up with TRBD1. J lost 4 bases, V lost 2 bases, and 4 bases had no gene match. The CDR3 has 14 amino acids. Germline lookup yields CDR1 SGHNT and CDR2 YYREEE (reference sequence). The CDR3 protein is CASSFAGQGYGYTF. CDR3 coding DNA: TGTGCCAGCAGCTTTGCCGGACAGGGCTATGGCTACACCTTC.

The sample holds one count of this clone. V is TRBV3-1 (or the pseudogene TRBV3-2) and J is TRBJ2-7; TRBD2 aligns across 14 bases. With V trimmed by 1 base and J by 6 bases, 20 bases remained unmatched. CDR1 is LGHDT and CDR2 is YNNKEL in the germline V gene (reference sequence). The CDR3 totals 21 residues. The CDR3 spells CASSQGTGGARTSGGLVEQYF. CDR3 in DNA: TGTGCCAGCAGCCAAGGGACAGGGGGCGCAAGGACTAGCGGGGGGCTGGTCGAGCAGTACTTC.

V gene TRBV29-1 combines with J gene TRBJ1-2; 10 bases are shared with TRBD1. V trimming: 7 bases; J trimming: 7 bases; junction bases outside the gene matches: 9. The CDR3 is 13 amino acids. CDR1 and CDR2 from the germline V gene are SQVTM and ANQGSEA. DNA for the CDR3: TGCAGCGCCCTCCGGGACAGGGGCGGTGGCTACACCTTC. Amino acids: CSALRDRGGGYTF. Drawing the rest from reference TRBV29-1 and TRBJ1-2, the complete variable domain is SAVISQKPSRDICQRGTSLTIQCQVDSQVTMMFWYRQQPGQSLTLIATANQGSEATYESGFVIDKFPISRPNLTFSTLTVSNMSPEDSSIYLCSALRDRGGGYTFGSGTRLTVV.

This clone was detected only once. This sequence joins TRBV3-1 (or the pseudogene TRBV3-2) and TRBJ1-2; 10 positions match TRBD1. V was clipped by 4 bases and J by 10 bases; unmatched bases: 6. The CDR3 contains 13 residues. Germline V CDR1 and CDR2: LGHDT, YNNKEL (reference sequence). CDR3: CASSPQDRGYYTF. Written as DNA, the CDR3 is TGTGCCAGCAGCCCGCAGGACAGGGGGTACTACACCTTC.

The rearrangement uses TRBV9 and TRBJ1-6; 8 nucleotides align to TRBD1. The CDR3 totals 19 residues. V shed 3 bases and J 0 bases; nucleotides not matched to a gene: 11. From germline, CDR1 is SGDLS and CDR2 YYNGEE. CDR3 protein: CASSDRQGTYSSYNSPLHF. CDR3 DNA: TGTGCCAGCAGCGATCGACAGGGGACCTATAGCTCCTATAATTCACCCCTCCACTTT.

CDR3 loop: CASSLNQGADTQYF. The CDR3, as DNA: TGCGCCAGCAGCTTGAATCAGGGCGCAGATACGCAGTATTTT. The rearrangement uses TRBV5-1 and TRBJ2-3; tentatively, D is TRBD1 (5 bases). Trimming shortened V by 1 base and J by 4 bases, and 10 bases separated the two germline ends. Germline V CDR1 and CDR2: SGHRS, YFSETQ. The CDR3 consists of 14 residues.

The rearrangement links TRBV19 to TRBJ1-2; D is unclear. With 3 bases removed from V and 0 bases from J, the gap between germline ends came to 11 bases. Germline values: CDR1 LNHDA, CDR2 SQIVND (reference sequence). The CDR3 consists of 15 residues. CDR3 residues: CASSMRVTSNYGYTF. The CDR3 nucleotides are TGTGCCAGTAGTATGCGGGTCACTTCTAACTATGGCTACACCTTC.

This chain uses TRBV4-3 with TRBJ2-7; D remains unclear. V was pared by 3 bases and J by 2 bases, with 14 bases between. CDR3 length: 15 amino acids. Germline values: CDR1 LGHNA, CDR2 YSLEER. Written as DNA, the CDR3 is TGCGCCAGCAGCCAGGAAGAGGCGGAGACCTACGAGCAGTACTTC. Translated, it gives CASSQEEAETYEQYF.

The chain employs TRBV5-4 and TRBJ2-1; TRBD2 agrees at 13 bases. V trimming: 7 bases; J trimming: 4 bases; junction bases outside the gene matches: 11. CDR1 is SGHNT and CDR2 is YYREEE in the germline V gene (reference sequence). CDR3 size: 17 residues. Here the CDR3 DNA reads TGTGCCAGCGGTACCGGGACTAGCGGGGCGGTATACAATGAGCAGTTCTTC. Translating it yields CASGTGTSGAVYNEQFF.

The chain joins TRBV9 to TRBJ2-5; 10 bases match TRBD1. With V trimmed by 2 bases and J by 11 bases, 9 bases remained unmatched. Germline V CDR1 and CDR2: SGDLS, YYNGEE. This CDR3 comprises 14 residues. The CDR3 protein is CASSVGTGVAIQYF. CDR3 DNA: TGTGCCAGCAGCGTCGGGACAGGGGTGGCGATTCAGTACTTC.

The chain uses TRBV7-6 and TRBJ1-6; 11 bases line up with TRBD1. This CDR3 has 16 residues. V was clipped by 1 base and J by 7 bases; unmatched bases: 3. Germline V CDR1 and CDR2: SGHVS, FNYEAQ. CDR3 nucleotides: TGTGCCAGCAGCTTAGGGACAGGGGGCCAGAATTCACCCCTCCACTTT. Residues: CASSLGTGGQNSPLHF.

The chain couples TRBV27 to TRBJ1-4; no clear D. V was clipped by 0 bases and J by 3 bases, with 8 bases between them. In germline, CDR1 is MNHEY, CDR2 SMNVEV (reference sequence). The CDR3 consists of 15 residues. This CDR3 is CASSLSENPNEKLFF. As DNA, the CDR3 is TGTGCCAGCAGTTTATCTGAGAATCCTAATGAAAAACTGTTTTTT.

Only one count was recorded for this clone. V is TRBV7-6 and J is TRBJ1-4; D possibly corresponds to TRBD1 (5 bases). Germline CDR1 is SGHVS and CDR2 is FNYEAQ. This CDR3 has 15 amino acids. V gave up 2 bases and J gave up 8 bases, with 15 bases separating them. The CDR3 spells CASSLTAGHGEKLFF. For the CDR3, the DNA is TGTGCCAGCAGCTTAACAGCAGGACACGGGGAAAAACTGTTTTTT.

The chain joins TRBV11-3 to TRBJ1-4; possible D gene TRBD1, 5 bases. The CDR3 runs 15 residues. With 5 bases removed from V and 2 bases from J, the gap between germline ends came to 12 bases. Per germline, CDR1 SGHNT and CDR2 YENEEA. The CDR3: CASSARRGTNEKLFF. In DNA, the CDR3 is TGTGCCAGCAGCGCCAGACGGGGGACTAATGAAAAACTGTTTTTT.